This T cell receptor beta chain was obtained from a study of blood T cell repertoires in COVID-19. Study as a whole: Sample material is recorded as cDNA or gDNA derived from T cells, B-cell-depleted T cells, or PBMCs.

Trimming removed 3 bases from V and 0 bases from J; junction bases left unmatched: 9. Germline CDR1 and CDR2: DFQATT and SNEGSKA (reference sequence). The CDR3 has 16 amino acids. The authors' processing: For nucleated cells, counts were estimated from reference gene primer amplification. TCRdb keeps only in-frame clones here, not all; method: immunoSEQ multiplex PCR. Clonal size and the V and J genes are those of that table, whereas D and trimming came from the DNA. Of approximately 340,000 clones in the sample, around four fifths are singletons; the top ten hold around 3%. The source material was peripheral blood. This TCR was recovered from a man aged 25-40 years with active or convalescent COVID-19. The chain employs TRBV20-1 and TRBJ1-2; 8 nucleotides agree with TRBD1. The chain's CDR3 is CSASGDRPFTNYGYTF. The DNA of the CDR3 is TGCAGTGCTAGTGGGGACAGGCCCTTCACTAACTATGGCTACACCTTC.